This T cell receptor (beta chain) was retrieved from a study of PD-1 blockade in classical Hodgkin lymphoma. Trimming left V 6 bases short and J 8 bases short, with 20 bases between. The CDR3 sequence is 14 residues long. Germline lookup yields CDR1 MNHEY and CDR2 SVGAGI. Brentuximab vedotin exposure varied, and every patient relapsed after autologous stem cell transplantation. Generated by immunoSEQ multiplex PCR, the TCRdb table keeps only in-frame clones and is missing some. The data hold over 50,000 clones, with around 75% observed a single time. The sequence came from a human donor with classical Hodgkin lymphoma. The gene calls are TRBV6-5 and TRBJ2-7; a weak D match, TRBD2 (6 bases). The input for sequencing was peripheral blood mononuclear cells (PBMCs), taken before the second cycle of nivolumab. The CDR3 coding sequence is TGTGCCAGCAGACCGACAGCCGGGAGACAGAAGCAGTACTTC. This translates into CASRPTAGRQKQYF.